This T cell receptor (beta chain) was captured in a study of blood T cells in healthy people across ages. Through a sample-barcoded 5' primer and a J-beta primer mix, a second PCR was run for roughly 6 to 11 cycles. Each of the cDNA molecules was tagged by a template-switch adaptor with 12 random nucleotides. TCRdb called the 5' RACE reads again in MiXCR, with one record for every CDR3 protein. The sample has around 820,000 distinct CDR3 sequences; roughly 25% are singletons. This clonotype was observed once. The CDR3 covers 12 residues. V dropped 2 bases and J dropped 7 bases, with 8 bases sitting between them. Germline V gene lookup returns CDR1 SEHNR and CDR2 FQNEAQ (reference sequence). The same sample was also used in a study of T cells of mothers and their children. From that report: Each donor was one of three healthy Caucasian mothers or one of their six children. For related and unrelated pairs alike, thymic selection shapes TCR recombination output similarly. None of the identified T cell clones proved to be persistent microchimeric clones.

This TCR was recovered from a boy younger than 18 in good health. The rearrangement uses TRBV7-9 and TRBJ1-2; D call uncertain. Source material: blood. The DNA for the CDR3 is TGTGCCAGCAGCTTAATCTTAGCTGGCTACACCTTC. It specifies CASSLILAGYTF.